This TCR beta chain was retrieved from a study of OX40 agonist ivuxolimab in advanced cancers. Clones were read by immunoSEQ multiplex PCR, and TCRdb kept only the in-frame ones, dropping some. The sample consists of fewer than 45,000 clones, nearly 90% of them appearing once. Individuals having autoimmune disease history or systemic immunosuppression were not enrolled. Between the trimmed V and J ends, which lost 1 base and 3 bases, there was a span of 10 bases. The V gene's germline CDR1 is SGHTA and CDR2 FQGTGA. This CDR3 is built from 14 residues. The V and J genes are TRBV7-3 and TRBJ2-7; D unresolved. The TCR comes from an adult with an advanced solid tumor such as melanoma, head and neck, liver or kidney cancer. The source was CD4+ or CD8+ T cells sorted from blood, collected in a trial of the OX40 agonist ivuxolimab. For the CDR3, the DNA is TGTGCCAGCAGCTTAAATTGGGCGGTCTACGAGCAGTACTTC. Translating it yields CASSLNWAVYEQYF.